This T cell receptor beta chain appears in the sequencing data of a study of cytomegalovirus exposure and HLA in healthy donors (dated by TCRdb to the late 2010s). Some background on the complete study: In an earlier analysis of about 560 of the donors, 276 Gb of sequence data and approximately 100 million unique TCR beta sequences from some 170 million T cells were reported. Genome-wide SNP genotypes for about 55% of the roughly 670 donors were used in a later genetic analysis, which treated that subset as a discovery cohort. To predict cytomegalovirus infection status, the study combined high-throughput TCR immunosequencing, statistical association of individual TCRs with disease status, and machine learning. Alongside the repertoire data, information on donor age, sex, ethnicity and CMV serostatus was compiled. The number of typed donors differed by locus: 629-630 for A, B, C, DRB1 and DQB1; 500 to 550 for DQA1; approximately 600 for DPA1; and roughly 490 for DPB1. An earlier analysis of about 620 of the donors applied high-throughput TCR beta sequencing to assess whether each TCR beta V gene segment acted as functional or pseudogenic. In addition to the first cohort of 666 subjects, a separate validation cohort of approximately 130 different subjects was used. To study patterns of TCR occurrence, a later analysis re-analyzed previously published TCR beta repertoires from around 700 donors and added high-resolution HLA genotyping. An early release covering roughly 580 HLA-typed donors comprised around 300 gigabases of sequencing data and roughly 86 million unique TCR sequences. The genetic ancestry cluster associated with self-reported Caucasian donors included roughly 84% of the 398 genotyped donors. Every repertoire in the discovery cohort had been generated on one and the same sequencing platform. Among under 450 genotyped donors of the cohort, an average of approximately 240,000 unique TCR beta nucleotide sequences were sequenced per donor, around 20% of them non-productive. The study was designed to test whether signatures of past pathogen exposure could be identified by cataloging public T cell receptors. The later analysis used no new phenotypic data to find candidate immune exposures, relying instead on TCR beta sequences and their occurrence across donors. Using immunosequencing, the study profiled T cell repertoires from 666 subjects and related those repertoires to cytomegalovirus serostatus. HLA typing covered class I and class II loci at four-digit resolution. A handful of DR-DQ haplotypes were handled as single units for association and clustering because linkage in the cohort was strong. Findings and caveats that apply to the study as a whole: The classifier was reported to diagnose cytomegalovirus status with high specificity and sensitivity in both the original cohort and the validation cohort. In an earlier analysis of some 500 of the donors, most TCR beta V segments were observed in productive rearrangements about 87% or about 30% of the time, broadly matching IMGT annotations. Because the 87-base-pair reads could not distinguish some IMGT-functional V segments, including TRBV6-2 and TRBV6-3, those segments were excluded. The sequencing pipeline was judged likely to have produced a cluster of highly shared sequence variants as a technical artifact. The authors suggested that the approach could potentially be extended to other disease states and immunological phenotypes. Correlated functional status among segregating V segments might reflect linkage disequilibrium, but an unknown experimental factor could not be ruled out. A further reported finding was that TCR beta sequences accurately predicted the HLA-A and HLA-B alleles for most subjects in the first cohort. In vitro tests confirmed that a few of the cytomegalovirus-associated TCR beta chains recognize cytomegalovirus antigens. In a later genetic analysis, fewer N-insertions in productive TCRs were reported among donors in an Asian-associated ancestry cluster than the roughly 640-donor mean. For the cohort, immune exposure information was limited to CMV serostatus. Specific HLA alleles were associated with 15,000 to 20,000 TCR beta sequences at a false discovery rate of 0.05 in a later analysis. Across donors, most TCR sequences were observed very rarely, whereas some public TCRs were present in many individuals. Over 15 rarely observed V segments, including chromosome 9 orphons, were excluded from the earlier analysis of 550 to 700 of the donors because counts were too low. Because HLA typing was unavailable for some donors at each locus, only the typed subset was used in association tests. A total of 150 to 200 TCR beta chains were listed by the study as associated with cytomegalovirus. Sequencing depth was assumed to be roughly uniform across donors in the presence/absence analyses, though that assumption may not hold. Most CMV-associated TCR beta chains appeared to be HLA-restricted in a later analysis, and the HLA associations seemed to be driven largely by CMV exposure. In this cohort, only TCR beta chains were sequenced, and detectable features were limited by the absence of alpha or paired-chain data. In a later analysis, HLA-associated TCR beta chains showed more clonal expansion and lower generation probabilities than non-associated chains that were equally common. When HLA alleles, especially DR and DQ, strongly co-occurred, attributing TCR associations to individual alleles was difficult. In a later analysis, several top co-occurrence clusters were reported to appear linked to parvovirus B19, influenza, CMV and Epstein-Barr virus. A later analysis found that TCR association rates varied across HLA loci, with DRB1 alleles showing the most associated TCRs and HLA-C alleles the fewest. An association between a missense DCLRE1C variant and V-gene and J-gene trimming of TCR beta chains was found in a later genetic analysis and replicated in an independent cohort.

The library was produced with the immunoSEQ multiplex PCR assay. For the multiplex PCR, a mixture combining 60 forward primers for TCR Vbeta segments and 13 reverse primers for TCR Jbeta segments was used. Amplification of the CDR3 region of rearranged TCR beta genes was performed with a multiplex PCR assay on genomic DNA. Amplified TCR beta libraries were sequenced as 87-base-pair reads on the Illumina HiSeq System. On the authors' methods: A later analysis tallied 75 million to 85 million unique TCR beta chains across the 650 to 750 repertoires, and approximately 11 million of those chains were shared by two or more donors. A nearest-neighbor algorithm error-corrected the raw reads and collapsed the reads into unique sequences, merging closely related sequences to remove PCR and sequencing errors. V, D and J gene segments were assigned by aligning CDR3 sequences to IMGT reference sequences. For a sequence to be retained, a match of at least six nucleotides to both a V gene segment and a J gene segment was required. A rearrangement counted as productive if the CDR3 had no stop codons and remained in frame with V and J, and every other rearrangement counted as non-productive. Following IMGT convention, CDR3 was defined as the stretch from the second conserved V-encoded cysteine to the conserved J-encoded phenylalanine. The earlier analysis of some 540 of the donors excluded any sequence lacking an unambiguous match to a single V gene segment. In an earlier analysis of some 590 of the donors, a V segment was called functional when productive rearrangements were above 56.7%, and segregating when the standard deviation between donors exceeded 5%. To diagnose cytomegalovirus status from the catalog of TCR beta chain sequences, a statistical classification framework was built. A later analysis assigned V and J genes by comparing TCR nucleotide sequences with IMGT/GENE-DB human TR gene sequences. The TCRdist pipeline was used in a later analysis to assign CDR3 sequences and most-parsimonious VDJ recombination scenarios. In a later analysis, each TCR beta chain was defined by its CDR3 amino acid sequence together with its V-gene family, and reads lacking a unique V-gene family were excluded. In a later analysis, approximately 590 highly shared, low-generation-probability nucleotide sequences were removed to address suspected cross-contamination and a sequencing artifact. A later analysis calculated a clonal expansion index for each public chain from normalized within-repertoire ranks of inferred template counts. In a later analysis, generation probabilities were computed with a VDJ recombination model fitted to out-of-frame rearrangements, and the resulting probabilities were checked against IGoR. A later analysis scored TCR-TCR, TCR-HLA and TCR-CMV co-occurrence with hypergeometric tests, applying a repertoire-size bias correction to TCR pairs. In a later analysis, false discovery rates were estimated by permuting HLA or CMV assignments 20 times. In a later analysis, co-occurring TCRs were grouped using DBSCAN, and TCRdist sequence similarity was added for clustering within HLA-allele-positive subsets. Repertoires with fewer than 30,000 or more than 120,000 public chains, plus five repertoires with anomalous nucleotide sharing, were excluded from co-occurrence clustering. TCRdb stores this immuneACCESS table with in-frame sequences only. Part of the clones is absent; in the studies checked, under half of the shortfall reflects unresolved V genes, and no reason is known for the rest. The V and J calls and clone size are taken from that table; D and trimming were inferred from the DNA. The table for this sample lists some 80,000 clones; roughly 79% of them were counted only once. 1.5% to 2% of the sample is in the top ten clones.

In regard to this clone: This clone's antigen is unknown. The input lacks base qualities; no much larger clone sits a single base away.

Taken from the germline V gene, the CDR1 and CDR2 loops are ENHRY and SYGVKD. The CDR3, cysteine through phenylalanine, is 17 amino acids long. Only the CDR3 part of the read is kept: 51 bases, read in frame from the first base. Trimming leaves V shorter by 10 bases and J shorter by 6 bases, with the junction holding 17 bases beyond the gene matches. The cohort was made up of several hundred healthy bone marrow donors. All cohort members were sampled while nominally healthy, although unrecorded immune exposures were likely present. The donor was CMV seronegative and belonged to the group of around 350 seronegative cohort members. A peripheral blood sample was collected from each donor, and TCR beta sequencing was performed on peripheral blood mononuclear cells. Genomic DNA was extracted from the blood cell samples with the Qiagen DNeasy Blood Extraction Kit.

The clonotype originates from a man aged 40-49 years in good health and CMV-seronegative. Material: PBMCs. The chain is assembled from TRBV10-3 and TRBJ2-2; 10 of the junction bases match TRBD2. CDR3 protein: CATQNSSGRARAGELFF. The bases are TGTGCCACCCAAAACAGCAGCGGGAGGGCCCGGGCCGGGGAGCTGTTTTTT.